The T cell receptor (beta chain) under discussion was sequenced for a study of shared T cell receptors in the human thymus. Clones were sequenced by immunoSEQ multiplex PCR, and TCRdb holds only the in-frame ones, with some missing. The sample lists 700,000 or so clones; over 75% were seen once. Only one count was recorded for this clone. CDR1 is SGDLS and CDR2 is YYNGEE in the germline V gene. The CDR3 totals 14 residues. Germline trimming cut 4 bases from V and 4 bases from J; bases unmatched to any gene: 2. The same sample was also studied in work on human thymus T cells. That paper states: Thymic repertoires from unrelated individuals overlapped highly, related research reported.

Source material: thymocytes. This clonotype originated in a girl less than two years old with a congenital heart defect. The genes are TRBV9 and TRBJ2-1, with 10 bases identical to TRBD2. The CDR3 protein is CASSISGGYNEQFF. In nucleotides, the CDR3 is TGTGCCAGCAGCATTAGCGGGGGGTACAATGAGCAGTTCTTC.